This record looks at one T cell receptor beta chain sequence and its context. What it recognizes is unknown. The sample holds other DNA sequences that translate to the same CDR3. This record comes from a study of cytomegalovirus exposure and HLA in healthy donors. General study points: TCR beta chains numbering under 200 were designated cytomegalovirus-associated.

The PCR ran on 60 Vbeta and 13 Jbeta primers. The repertoire was sequenced with immunoSEQ multiplex PCR; TCRdb's copy has only in-frame clones and lacks some. The sample lists around 130,000 clones; over 70% were seen once. This CDR3 has 15 residues. Germline V gene lookup returns CDR1 SGHTA and CDR2 FQGNSA. With V trimmed by 4 bases and J by 7 bases, 4 bases remained unmatched. Sequencing used PBMCs. V is TRBV7-2 and J is TRBJ2-1; 13 bases line up with TRBD2. The clonotype originates from a woman between 18 and 29 years old in good health and CMV-seronegative. The CDR3 sequence: CASSSGLAGVNEQFF. CDR3 sequence (DNA): TGTGCCAGCAGCTCCGGACTAGCGGGAGTAAATGAGCAGTTCTTC.